The 8 T cell receptor beta chains reported below all come from one sample, sequenced in a study of Ad26.COV2.S vaccination and SARS-CoV-2 variants. Assay: immunoSEQ multiplex PCR; the TCRdb copy retains only in-frame clones and omits some. The sample holds about 390,000 clones; about 92% are singletons and the top ten take roughly 1.7%. Described treatment: some 19 received Ad26.COV2.S at low or high dose, single or two shots; roughly five received placebo; per-sample allocation not given. Vaccine and placebo recipients were sampled on day 63 after the first injection. The source was peripheral blood, collected in a trial of Ad26.COV2.S vaccine versus placebo. The receptors come from a person between 18 and 65 years old who received the Ad26.COV2.S COVID-19 vaccine or a placebo.

The chain carries TRBV9 and TRBJ1-2, with 8 bases that match TRBD1. The CDR3 loop spans 13 amino acids. The V segment lost 1 base and the J segment 7 bases; nucleotides outside the gene matches: 3. Germline V CDR1 and CDR2: SGDLS, YYNGEE. The CDR3 DNA follows: TGTGCCAGCAGCGTACAGGGGGCGGGTGGCTACACCTTC. Amino acid sequence: CASSVQGAGGYTF.

The J gene is TRBJ2-1, the V gene TRBV7-2, with D perhaps TRBD2 (6 bases). Germline V gene lookup returns CDR1 SGHTA and CDR2 FQGNSA. V was shortened by 2 bases and J by 5 bases, with 13 bases between the two germline ends. This CDR3 contains 15 residues. This chain's CDR3 is CASSLPGGAHNEQFF. CDR3 DNA sequence: TGTGCCAGCAGCTTACCCGGGGGAGCCCACAATGAGCAGTTCTTC.

The chain employs TRBV30 and TRBJ1-2; weak D call: TRBD1 (5 bases). The CDR3 consists of 12 residues. Trimming pared 2 bases from V and 4 bases from J, leaving 8 bases between. The germline V gene has CDR1 GTSNPN and CDR2 SVGIG (reference sequence). CDR3 DNA: TGTGCCTGGAGTCGGCAGGGCTATGGCTACACCTTC. Protein sequence: CAWSRQGYGYTF.

A word on this clone: Other DNA sequences in the same sample also yield this CDR3. The rearrangement links TRBV12-3 or TRBV12-4 to TRBJ2-5; D gene uncertain. V dropped 5 bases and J dropped 3 bases, with 7 bases sitting between them. The CDR3 spans 12 residues. DNA of the CDR3: TGTGCCAGCAGTCTCCGCGAAGAGACCCAGTACTTC. Amino acid sequence: CASSLREETQYF.

V gene TRBV29-1 combines with J gene TRBJ1-2; no definite D call. Germline V gene data show CDR1 as SQVTM and CDR2 as ANQGSEA. This CDR3 is built from 14 residues. Deletions cut 3 bases from V and 2 bases from J, with 13 bases between. CDR3 sequence reads: CSVDWQDMNYGYTF. In nucleotides, the CDR3 is TGCAGCGTTGATTGGCAGGATATGAACTATGGCTACACCTTC.

This clone came up a few times. This chain uses TRBV5-1 with TRBJ2-6; D is uncertain. The CDR3 has 15 amino acids. V was trimmed by 5 bases and J by 4 bases, leaving 13 bases between them. Per germline, CDR1 SGHRS and CDR2 YFSETQ. CDR3 region: CASSLARAGANVLTF. Here the CDR3 DNA reads TGCGCCAGCAGTCTGGCTAGGGCGGGGGCCAACGTCCTGACTTTC.

The chain carries TRBV30 and TRBJ2-5; D is unresolved. V gave up 5 bases and J gave up 2 bases, with 3 bases separating them. The CDR3 extends over 10 amino acids. Germline-derived CDR1 and CDR2 are GTSNPN and SVGIG (reference sequence). Here the CDR3 DNA reads TGTGCCTGGTCGCAAGAGACCCAGTACTTC. Amino acid sequence: CAWSQETQYF.

This chain connects TRBV9 to TRBJ2-2, with D uncertain. The CDR3 sequence is 12 residues long. In germline, CDR1 is SGDLS, CDR2 YYNGEE. V lost 3 bases to trimming and J lost 4 bases, with 4 bases between them. The CDR3: CASSESTGELFF. The CDR3 region has the DNA TGTGCCAGCAGCGAAAGCACCGGGGAGCTGTTTTTT.